This record covers a single T cell receptor beta chain. This may stem from a read error, because a much larger clone lies one nucleotide away. Germline assignment: CDR1 MNHEY and CDR2 SVGEGT. This CDR3 has 12 amino acids. The data derive from a study of blood T cells in healthy people across ages. A second PCR of about 6 to 11 cycles used a sample-barcoded 5' primer and a J-beta primer mix. MiXCR, applied by TCRdb to the 5' RACE reads, yields one record per CDR3 protein. The table shows over a million distinct CDR3 sequences, with approximately 39% occurring only once. Sample: blood. The V call is TRBV6-2 or TRBV6-3, the J call TRBJ2-1; D not resolved. The sequence came from a young woman in good health. The CDR3, as DNA: TGTGCCAACAGTTACCGGGACAATGAGCAGTTCTTC. As protein: CANSYRDNEQFF.